This T cell receptor beta chain comes out of a study of cytomegalovirus exposure and HLA in healthy donors (dated by TCRdb to 2016 to 2017). Context from the whole study: In an earlier analysis of 550 to 750 of the donors, 276 Gb of sequence data and approximately 100 million unique TCR beta sequences from about 179 million T cells were reported. An early release covering roughly 600 HLA-typed donors comprised approximately 300 gigabases of sequencing data and some 79 million unique TCR sequences. Of the approximately 370 genotyped donors, 81% were placed in the genetic ancestry cluster associated with self-reported Caucasian donors. The study was designed to test whether signatures of past pathogen exposure could be identified by cataloging public T cell receptors. The study profiled the T cell repertoires of about 640 subjects by immunosequencing and related them to cytomegalovirus serostatus. Along with the approximately 650-subject first cohort, a separate validation cohort of over 90 different subjects was used. The study combined high-throughput TCR immunosequencing, statistical association of individual TCRs with disease status, and machine learning to predict cytomegalovirus infection status. To study patterns of TCR occurrence, a later analysis re-analyzed previously published TCR beta repertoires from hundreds of donors and added high-resolution HLA genotyping. The later analysis used no new phenotypic data to find candidate immune exposures, relying instead on TCR beta sequences and their occurrence across donors. An earlier analysis of approximately 640 of the donors applied high-throughput TCR beta sequencing to assess whether each TCR beta V gene segment acted as functional or pseudogenic. Donor age, sex, ethnicity and CMV serostatus were compiled together with the repertoire data. A later genetic analysis used genome-wide SNP genotypes for about 60% of the roughly 700 donors, treating that subset as a discovery cohort. Every repertoire in the discovery cohort had been generated on one and the same sequencing platform. Both class I and class II loci were covered by HLA typing, at four-digit resolution. The number of donors typed differed by locus, with 629-630 for A, B, C, DRB1 and DQB1, around 520 for DQA1, approximately 570 for DPA1, and some 440 for DPB1. Several DR-DQ haplotypes were treated as single units for association and clustering because of strong linkage in the cohort. Across about 380 genotyped donors of the cohort, an average of roughly 230,000 unique TCR beta nucleotide sequences per donor were sequenced, and about a sixth of those sequences were non-productive.

The cysteine opens and the phenylalanine closes a CDR3 of 15 amino acids. Just CDR3 DNA is preserved here, 45 bases in frame from base 1. Reading the germline V gene gives CDR1 SNHLY and CDR2 FYNNEI. Ends trimmed: V by 7 bases, J by 0 bases; bases unmatched to a gene: 8. In the case of this clone: This receptor's antigen is unknown. Base qualities are not at hand, and no much larger clone is one base apart.

The cohort comprised 710 or so healthy bone marrow donors. All cohort members were sampled while nominally healthy, although unrecorded immune exposures were likely present. The donor tested CMV seronegative and was one of the 352 seronegative cohort members. Each donor provided a peripheral blood sample, and peripheral blood mononuclear cells were used for TCR beta sequencing. The Qiagen DNeasy Blood Extraction Kit was used to extract genomic DNA from the blood cell samples. What the authors observed across the whole study: For the cohort, immune exposure information was limited to CMV serostatus. Presence/absence analyses assumed roughly uniform sequencing depth across donors, an assumption that may not hold. A total of roughly 160 TCR beta chains were listed by the study as associated with cytomegalovirus. The authors suggested that the approach could potentially be extended to other disease states and immunological phenotypes. Strong co-occurrence of HLA alleles, especially DR and DQ, made assigning TCR associations to individual alleles difficult. Some IMGT-functional V segments, including TRBV6-2 and TRBV6-3, could not be told apart with the 87-base-pair reads, so those segments were excluded. An earlier analysis of approximately 570 of the donors showed that most TCR beta V segments appeared in productive rearrangements either about 90% or about 30% of the time, which broadly matched IMGT annotations. A few of the identified cytomegalovirus-associated TCR beta chains were confirmed in vitro to be specific for cytomegalovirus antigens. At a false discovery rate of 0.05, a later analysis linked roughly 17,000 TCR beta sequences to specific HLA alleles. Only TCR beta chains were sequenced in this cohort, and the absence of alpha or paired-chain data limited detectable features. Correlated functional status among segregating V segments might reflect linkage disequilibrium, but an unknown experimental factor could not be ruled out. HLA typing was unavailable for some donors at each locus, so association tests used only the typed subset. In a later analysis, TCR association rates were found to vary across HLA loci, with the most associated TCRs seen for DRB1 alleles and the fewest for HLA-C alleles. A group of highly shared sequence variants was considered likely to be a technical artifact of the sequencing pipeline. The earlier analysis of some 540 of the donors excluded around 17 rarely observed V segments, including chromosome 9 orphons, because counts were too low. A later genetic analysis associated a missense DCLRE1C variant with V-gene and J-gene trimming of TCR beta chains, and an independent cohort replicated the association. In a later genetic analysis, fewer N-insertions in productive TCRs were reported among donors in an Asian-associated ancestry cluster than the roughly 670-donor mean. A later analysis reported that several top co-occurrence clusters appeared linked to parvovirus B19, influenza, CMV and Epstein-Barr virus. Most TCR sequences were observed very rarely across donors, whereas some public TCRs were present in many individuals. Compared with equally common non-associated chains, HLA-associated TCR beta chains in a later analysis were more clonally expanded and had lower generation probabilities. Most CMV-associated TCR beta chains appeared to be HLA-restricted in a later analysis, and the HLA associations seemed to be driven largely by CMV exposure. In both the original and validation cohorts, the classifier was reported to diagnose cytomegalovirus status with high specificity and sensitivity. A further reported finding was that TCR beta sequences accurately predicted the HLA-A and HLA-B alleles for most subjects in the first cohort.

Receptor libraries were prepared by the immunoSEQ multiplex PCR assay. For the multiplex PCR, a mixture combining 60 forward primers for TCR Vbeta segments and 13 reverse primers for TCR Jbeta segments was used. A multiplex PCR assay on genomic DNA amplified the CDR3 region of rearranged TCR beta genes. Amplified TCR beta libraries were sequenced as 87-base-pair reads on the Illumina HiSeq System. Processing in the source paper ran as follows. A later analysis tallied roughly 80 million unique TCR beta chains across the 700 or so repertoires, and about 10 million of those chains were shared by two or more donors. To remove PCR and sequencing errors, raw reads were error-corrected and collapsed into unique sequences using a nearest-neighbor algorithm that merged closely related sequences. To assign V, D and J gene segments, CDR3 sequences were aligned to IMGT reference sequences. For a sequence to be retained, a match of at least six nucleotides was required to both a V gene segment and a J gene segment. A rearrangement counted as productive if the CDR3 had no stop codons and remained in frame with V and J, and every other rearrangement counted as non-productive. CDR3 was defined according to IMGT convention as the region running from the second conserved V-encoded cysteine to the conserved J-encoded phenylalanine. The earlier analysis of roughly 590 of the donors excluded sequences that lacked an unambiguous match to a single V gene segment. In an earlier analysis of about 590 of the donors, a V segment was called functional when productive rearrangements were above 56.7%, and segregating when the standard deviation between donors exceeded 5%. A statistical classification framework was built for diagnosing cytomegalovirus status from the catalog of TCR beta chain sequences. In a later analysis, V and J genes were assigned by comparing TCR nucleotide sequences against IMGT/GENE-DB human TR gene sequences. A later analysis assigned CDR3 sequences and most-parsimonious VDJ recombination scenarios with the TCRdist pipeline. A later analysis defined each TCR beta chain by its CDR3 amino acid sequence plus V-gene family, and excluded reads lacking a unique V-gene family. To address suspected cross-contamination and a sequencing artifact, a later analysis removed under 600 highly shared, low-generation-probability nucleotide sequences. For each public chain, a later analysis derived a clonal expansion index from normalized ranks of inferred template counts within each repertoire. Generation probabilities in a later analysis came from a VDJ recombination model fitted to out-of-frame rearrangements, and those results were checked against IGoR. A later analysis scored TCR-TCR, TCR-HLA and TCR-CMV co-occurrence with hypergeometric tests, applying a repertoire-size bias correction to TCR pairs. To estimate false discovery rates, a later analysis permuted the HLA or CMV assignments 20 times. In a later analysis, co-occurring TCRs were grouped using DBSCAN, and TCRdist sequence similarity was added for clustering within HLA-allele-positive subsets. For co-occurrence clustering, repertoires with fewer than 30,000 or more than 120,000 public chains were excluded, along with several repertoires with anomalous nucleotide sharing. Not all clones reach the TCRdb copy of this immuneACCESS table, which keeps in-frame sequences only. Checked studies attribute under half of the gap to unresolved V genes and leave the rest unexplained. V, J and clone size derive from that table, while D and trimming were established from the DNA sequence. In all, the sample holds approximately 140,000 clones, and about 80% of those were seen once. The ten largest clones represent 3.9% of the sample.

Recombination linked TRBV2 to TRBJ1-2; TRBD1 agrees with 7 junctional bases. The source is a young man in good health and CMV-seronegative. Sequencing was performed on PBMCs. The CDR3 protein: CASTLGQAANYGYTF. DNA sequence: TGTGCCAGCACCTTAGGACAGGCCGCTAACTATGGCTACACCTTC.